The clone carrying this TCR beta chain came up a few times. No antigen is known for it. The source of the sample is a study of response to subunit inactivated influenza vaccine. Whole-study results and caveats: Every seasonal influenza vaccination brings in few new T cells, the authors suggested.

One entry per CDR3 protein, called by TCRdb with MiXCR from the RT-PCR reads. The sample has 550,000 to 600,000 distinct CDR3 sequences, approximately 12% seen once; the top ten hold roughly 10%. Per the germline V gene, CDR1 is SGHAT and CDR2 is FQNNGV. Trimming removed 0 bases at V and 5 bases at J, with 8 bases between. This CDR3 is 14 amino acids long. Source: PBMCs from blood, taken on the day of vaccination. J is TRBJ2-1 and V is TRBV11-2; D is unclear. This sequence originates from a man over 45 who received an inactivated influenza vaccine. The DNA of the CDR3 is TGTGCCAGCAGCTTAGAATTGCAGCACAATGAGCAGTTCTTC. It is translated as CASSLELQHNEQFF.